This passage covers 14 T cell receptor beta chains from one sample sequenced in a study of T-cell reconstitution after alpha-beta-depleted transplantation in children (dated by TCRdb to about 2016). Library preparation was by PCR. TCRdb records Illumina HiSeq 2500 as the sequencer. Molecular barcoding was employed in the preparation of TCR libraries, with unique molecular identifiers being used to normalize TCRbeta repertoire quantification. In TCRdb, the public reads were trimmed at Q25 with fastp and aligned with MiXCR, with productive beta chains retained. Identical CDR3 proteins give one entry, which carries the most common genes and DNA. The table for this sample lists around 190,000 distinct CDR3 sequences; approximately 6.3% of them were counted only once. The ten biggest clones cover approximately 5.7% of the sample. In light of the paper, this sample's treatment or condition label describes: allogeneic hematopoietic cell transplantation with graft depleted of TCRalphabeta T cells and CD19 B cells.

The sample in question was PBMCs, obtained before TCRalphabeta/CD19-depleted stem cell transplant. The receptors here all came from a boy between 2 and 10 years old with acute lymphoblastic leukemia, due to receive a stem cell transplant.

This clonotype has a handful of counts. This chain joins TRBV28 and TRBJ2-7, with 7 bases matching TRBD1. This CDR3 spans 13 amino acids. J lost 2 bases, V lost 6 bases, and 4 bases had no gene match. Germline values: CDR1 MDHEN, CDR2 SYDVKM. DNA for the CDR3: TGTGCCAGCAGGCCGGGACAGACCTACGAGCAGTACTTC. Protein sequence: CASRPGQTYEQYF.

This clonotype was picked up many times. V usage is TRBV10-3 and J usage is TRBJ2-7; D perhaps matches TRBD1 (6 bases). CDR3 size: 13 residues. Per germline, CDR1 ENHRY and CDR2 SYGVKD. V lost 3 bases, J lost 6 bases, and 12 bases lay in between. The CDR3 nucleotides are TGTGCCATCAGTGAAGGGGGAGTGGGCGAGCAGTACTTC. As protein: CAISEGGVGEQYF.

This clonotype was detected many times. The J gene is TRBJ2-7, the V gene TRBV6-1; the D is unclear. The CDR3 loop spans 12 amino acids. V lost 5 bases to trimming and J lost 6 bases, with 11 bases between them. CDR1 MNHNS and CDR2 SASEGT come from the germline V gene. CDR3 residues: CASSPILSEQYF. DNA for the CDR3: TGTGCCAGCAGTCCAATATTGAGCGAGCAGTACTTC.

This clonotype was observed at least ten times. This rearrangement joins TRBV20-1 to TRBJ2-7; 9 nucleotides align to TRBD2. Germline values: CDR1 DFQATT, CDR2 SNEGSKA (reference sequence). V shed 3 bases, J shed 5 bases, and the junction held 11 bases outside the gene matches. The CDR3 contains 15 residues. CDR3 DNA sequence: TGCAGTGCTAGTTTGACGGCGGGAGGGAGCCACGAGCAGTACTTC. This gives the protein CSASLTAGGSHEQYF.

This clonotype was seen more than once but under ten times. The chain is built from TRBV2 and TRBJ2-3, with D tentatively TRBD1 (6 bases). Germline V lookup: CDR1 SNHLY, CDR2 FYNNEI. CDR3 size: 16 residues. V was clipped by 6 bases and J by 2 bases, with 18 bases between them. CDR3 region: CASRTTTGSPTDTQYF. CDR3 bases: TGTGCCAGCAGAACGACCACAGGGTCCCCCACAGATACGCAGTATTTT.

This clonotype has a count of ten or more. The V and J genes are TRBV21-1 and TRBJ1-2; TRBD1, the table's D call, was not compared with the DNA. TRBV21-1 is noted as a pseudogene. The CDR3 extends over 16 amino acids. Here the CDR3 DNA reads TGTGCCAGCAGCATAGGGGGTTCCGACAGCCGCTATGGCTACACCTTC. As protein: CASSIGGSDSRYGYTF.

Ten or more counts support this clonotype. The gene calls are TRBV12-3 or TRBV12-4 and TRBJ2-3, with D maybe TRBD2 (5 bases). V was shortened by 6 bases and J by 6 bases, with 10 bases between the two germline ends. The CDR3 consists of 12 residues. The CDR3 loop reads CASRTTGDTQYF. The CDR3 DNA reads as TGTGCCAGCAGGACGACGGGGGATACGCAGTATTTT.

This clonotype was recorded at least ten times. The chain employs TRBV7-2 and TRBJ2-7, with a weak D call TRBD2 (5 bases). V was trimmed by 1 base and J by 2 bases, leaving 12 bases between them. The CDR3 has 15 residues. The germline CDR1 and CDR2 sequences are SGHTA and FQGNSA. The CDR3 reads CASSLVERAPYEQYF. CDR3 nucleotides: TGTGCCAGCAGCTTAGTGGAGAGGGCCCCCTACGAGCAGTACTTC.

This clonotype came up many times. This chain links TRBV2 with TRBJ2-4; unclear D gene. The CDR3 length is 13 residues. Germline V CDR1 and CDR2: SNHLY, FYNNEI. Trimming shortened V by 4 bases and J by 8 bases, and 12 bases separated the two germline ends. CDR3 nucleotide sequence: TGTGCCAGCAGTGTGCGTGTCCGAGACATTCAGTACTTC. It encodes CASSVRVRDIQYF.

On this clonotype itself: A much larger clonotype is one base distant, so this may be a read error. The chain recombines TRBV7-2 with TRBJ2-3; D uncertain. The CDR3 totals 14 residues. Germline V gene data show CDR1 as SGHTA and CDR2 as FQGNSA. CDR3 amino acids: CASSFGQHTETQYF. CDR3 nucleotides: TGTGCCAGCAGCTTCGGGCAGCACACAGAAACGCAGTATTTT.

In the case of this clonotype: The conserved final phenylalanine or tryptophan is absent from the CDR3, which likely points to a read error. The DNA for the CDR3 is TGTGCCAGCAGCCAAGCAGGAGATCAGCCCCAGCATTGT. It specifies CASSQAGDQPQHC. The genes are TRBV3-1 and TRBJ1-5, with D unresolved. V was shortened by 1 base and J by 5 bases, with 6 bases between the two germline ends. CDR3 size: 13 residues. Germline loops: CDR1 LGHDT, CDR2 YNNKEL (reference sequence).

In its sample, this clonotype was seen many times. This sequence joins TRBV28 and TRBJ1-1, with no clear D. CDR1 and CDR2 from the germline V gene are MDHEN and SYDVKM. V lost 7 bases and J lost 1, with 10 bases in between. This CDR3 is built from 13 residues. CDR3 coding DNA: TGTGCCAGCACGACCTCTCAGAACACTGAAGCTTTCTTT. This sequence encodes CASTTSQNTEAFF.

In this sample, this clonotype turned up many times. CDR3 sequence reads: CASSPLGRYEQYF. The CDR3 DNA follows: TGTGCCAGCAGCCCATTGGGACGATACGAGCAGTACTTC. This chain connects TRBV6-5 to TRBJ2-7; D might be TRBD1 or TRBD2, each matching 5 bases. CDR1 is MNHEY, CDR2 SVGAGI, per germline. Trimming removed 6 bases at V and 4 bases at J, with 13 bases between. This CDR3 has 13 residues.

At least ten counts were recorded for this clonotype. This chain uses TRBV5-1 with TRBJ2-2, with D perhaps matching TRBD1 or TRBD2 (7 bases each). The V gene's germline CDR1 is SGHRS and CDR2 YFSETQ. The ends were cut back, 5 bases at V and 0 bases at J, with 11 bases in the middle. CDR3 size: 15 residues. The CDR3 protein is CASRAGTANTGELFF. DNA for the CDR3: TGCGCCAGCAGAGCGGGGACAGCGAACACCGGGGAGCTGTTTTTT.